Below are 30 T cell receptor beta chains sequenced from a single sample in a study of blood T cell repertoires in COVID-19. The repertoire was sequenced with immunoSEQ multiplex PCR; TCRdb's copy has only in-frame clones and lacks some. This sample has about 210,000 clones, with about 79% found just once. Sample: peripheral blood. The source of these receptors is a man aged 50-60 years with active or convalescent COVID-19.

The chain has TRBV7-3 and TRBJ2-7, with D perhaps matching TRBD2 (6 bases). The CDR3 contains 16 residues. From germline, CDR1 is SGHTA and CDR2 FQGTGA. The V gene lost 2 bases and the J gene lost 5 bases, with 19 bases spanning the gap. This CDR3 reads CASSLWYAGNRDEQYF. The CDR3 nucleotides are TGTGCCAGCAGCTTATGGTACGCGGGAAATCGCGACGAGCAGTACTTC.

V gene TRBV4-1 combines with J gene TRBJ2-7; 7 positions agree with TRBD2. Germline V gives CDR1 MGHRA, CDR2 YSYEKL. CDR3 length: 14 amino acids. V trimming: 3 bases; J trimming: 2 bases; junction bases outside the gene matches: 4. CDR3 residues: CASSQGGITYEQYF. The CDR3, as DNA: TGCGCCAGCAGCCAGGGAGGGATCACCTACGAGCAGTACTTC.

V and J are TRBV28 and TRBJ2-7; 9 bases line up with TRBD2. Germline lookup yields CDR1 MDHEN and CDR2 SYDVKM. The trim removed 1 base at V and 6 bases at J, leaving 7 bases unmatched. CDR3 length equals 15 residues. The CDR3 protein is CASSLYSGSRGEQYF. The DNA for the CDR3 is TGTGCCAGCAGTTTATATAGCGGGAGTAGGGGCGAGCAGTACTTC.

This sequence joins TRBV14 and TRBJ2-4; D is unresolved. The CDR3 is 13 amino acids. V was cut by 5 bases and J by 8 bases, with 13 bases left in between. CDR1 is SGHDN and CDR2 is FVKESK in the germline V gene. Here the CDR3 DNA reads TGTGCCAGCAGCTCCTATTCCCCGGACATTCAGTACTTC. As protein: CASSSYSPDIQYF. Using reference TRBV14 and TRBJ2-4 for the parts outside the CDR3, the full variable domain is EAGVTQFPSHSVIEKGQTVTLRCDPISGHDNLYWYRRVMGKEIKFLLHFVKESKQDESGMPNNRFLAERTGGTYSTLKVQPAELEDSGVYFCASSSYSPDIQYFGAGTRLSVL.

The V gene is TRBV2, the J gene TRBJ1-2; 7 bases map to TRBD1. V gave up 6 bases and J gave up 1 base; unmatched junction bases: 8. The CDR3 is 15 residues long. CDR1 and CDR2 (germline): SNHLY, FYNNEI. CDR3 sequence: CASRGQMVLNYGYTF. As DNA, the CDR3 is TGTGCCAGCAGGGGACAGATGGTTCTTAACTATGGCTACACCTTC.

The chain couples TRBV2 to TRBJ1-5; perhaps TRBD1 as D (5 bases). CDR3 length equals 12 residues. Trimming took off 2 bases at V and 6 bases at J, with 5 bases between the two ends. Germline values: CDR1 SNHLY, CDR2 FYNNEI. The CDR3 protein is CASSERGQPQHF. CDR3 coding DNA: TGTGCCAGCAGTGAAAGGGGTCAGCCCCAGCATTTT. Using reference TRBV2 and TRBJ1-5 for the parts outside the CDR3, the full variable domain is EPEVTQTPSHQVTQMGQEVILRCVPISNHLYFYWYRQILGQKVEFLVSFYNNEISEKSEIFDDQFSVERPDGSNFTLKIRSTKLEDSAMYFCASSERGQPQHFGDGTRLSIL.

J is TRBJ2-1 and V is TRBV5-1; TRBD2 agrees at 10 bases. Germline loops: CDR1 SGHRS, CDR2 YFSETQ. CDR3 length: 17 amino acids. The junction had 9 bases not matched to a gene; V was cut back by 4 bases and J by 2 bases. CDR3 residues: CASSPTSLAGAYNEQFF. In DNA, the CDR3 is TGCGCCAGCAGCCCAACCAGCCTAGCGGGAGCCTACAATGAGCAGTTCTTC.

This chain joins TRBV19 and TRBJ1-5; perhaps TRBD1 as D (6 bases). CDR1 is LNHDA and CDR2 is SQIVND in the germline V gene (reference sequence). There are 14 residues in the CDR3. V was trimmed by 3 bases and J by 7 bases, leaving 13 bases between them. CDR3: CASSIQGMGQPQHF. As DNA, the CDR3 is TGTGCCAGTAGTATCCAGGGGATGGGACAGCCCCAGCATTTT.

J is TRBJ2-3 and V is TRBV5-1; tentative D call: TRBD1 (6 bases). CDR1 SGHRS and CDR2 YFSETQ come from the germline V gene. V was trimmed by 0 bases and J by 2 bases, leaving 10 bases between them. The CDR3 has 15 amino acids. CDR3 protein: CASSLDTGFTDTQYF. CDR3 in DNA: TGCGCCAGCAGCTTGGATACAGGGTTCACAGATACGCAGTATTTT.

This clone was observed once. This chain uses TRBV5-6 with TRBJ2-5; D may be TRBD2 (5 bases). Germline CDR1 and CDR2: SGHDT and YYEEEE. The V end lost 3 bases, the J end lost 4 bases, and 10 bases lay between the germline ends. This CDR3 region has 13 residues. CDR3 in amino acids: CASSWRAGETQYF. CDR3 DNA sequence: TGTGCCAGCAGCTGGCGGGCGGGAGAGACCCAGTACTTC.

The rearrangement links TRBV4-2 to TRBJ2-1, with TRBD2 matching 7 bases. The length of the CDR3 is 16 residues. Germline CDR1 reads LGHNA; CDR2 reads YNFKEQ. V lost 1 base and J lost 4; bases outside the gene matches: 7. This chain's CDR3 is CASSQAGGGPYNEQFF. CDR3 in DNA: TGTGCCAGCAGCCAAGCAGGCGGGGGACCTTACAATGAGCAGTTCTTC.

The chain is built from TRBV6-5 and TRBJ2-2, with a tentative D call TRBD2 (6 bases). This CDR3 has 16 residues. Germline lookup yields CDR1 MNHEY and CDR2 SVGAGI. Trimming removed 3 bases from V and 6 bases from J, with 17 bases in between. CDR3: CASSYRRGGVPGELFF. DNA of the CDR3: TGTGCCAGCAGTTATAGGAGGGGTGGCGTCCCCGGGGAGCTGTTTTTT.

This sequence joins TRBV9 and TRBJ1-1; D possibly corresponds to TRBD1 (6 bases). The germline V gene encodes CDR1 SGDLS and CDR2 YYNGEE. The V end lost 4 bases, the J end lost 3 bases, and 13 bases lay between the germline ends. CDR3 length: 14 residues. The CDR3, as DNA: TGTGCCAGCAGCCTCGGACAGCCTCACACTGAAGCTTTCTTT. Protein sequence: CASSLGQPHTEAFF.

J is TRBJ1-2 and V is TRBV11-2, with D possibly matching TRBD1 (6 bases). The CDR3 contains 16 residues. The V gene lost 4 bases and the J gene lost 2 bases, with 17 bases spanning the gap. CDR1 SGHAT and CDR2 FQNNGV come from the germline V gene. The CDR3 DNA follows: TGTGCCAGCAGCTCGCCCAGGACAGCCCAGAACTATGGCTACACCTTC. As protein: CASSSPRTAQNYGYTF.

V usage is TRBV7-8 and J usage is TRBJ1-4; 7 nucleotides match TRBD1. This CDR3 is built from 13 residues. Germline lookup yields CDR1 SGHVS and CDR2 FQNEAQ. Trimming cost V 7 bases and J 5 bases; bases outside gene matches: 4. CDR3 bases: TGTGCCAGCAACTCGGGACAGAATGAAAAACTGTTTTTT. Its protein product is CASNSGQNEKLFF.

This chain connects TRBV27 to TRBJ2-7; D uncertain. Germline CDR1 and CDR2: MNHEY and SMNVEV (reference sequence). The CDR3 is made up of 17 amino acids. The germline V and J ends were trimmed by 3 bases and 0 bases, with 18 bases remaining between them. CDR3 DNA: TGTGCCAGCAGTTTGACGCGCGGCGGCCATAGCTCCTACGAGCAGTACTTC. Encoded protein: CASSLTRGGHSSYEQYF.

This clone was recorded only once. The rearrangement joins TRBV27 to TRBJ2-3, with TRBD2 matching 14 bases. The length of the CDR3 is 16 residues. Germline CDR1 is MNHEY and CDR2 is SMNVEV (reference sequence). Trimming at V came to 6 bases and at J to 5 bases, leaving 7 bases not matched to a gene. DNA for the CDR3: TGTGCCAGCAGGCAGTCCGGGACTAGCGGGGGAGATACGCAGTATTTT. Translated: CASRQSGTSGGDTQYF.

This clone was observed a handful of times. The rearrangement joins TRBV4-3 to TRBJ2-2; TRBD1 might be the D (6 bases). Looked up from germline, CDR1 is LGHNA and CDR2 is YSLEER. The CDR3 spans 16 residues. V lost 0 bases to trimming and J lost 6 bases, with 14 bases between them. CDR3 residues: CASSQDRRQAPGELFF. In nucleotides, the CDR3 is TGCGCCAGCAGCCAAGATCGAAGACAGGCACCCGGGGAGCTGTTTTTT.

The rearrangement links TRBV5-1 to TRBJ1-1, with a possible D match to TRBD1 (5 bases). Germline CDR1 is SGHRS and CDR2 is YFSETQ. V shed 4 bases and J shed 10 bases, with 17 bases lying between them. CDR3 size: 13 residues. As DNA, the CDR3 is TGCGCCAGCAGCCGTGGAGGGGATGACGTAGCTTTCTTT. It is translated as CASSRGGDDVAFF.

The V call is TRBV5-1, the J call TRBJ2-1; 7 nucleotides align to TRBD1. Looked up from germline, CDR1 is SGHRS and CDR2 is YFSETQ. This CDR3 is built from 15 residues. J lost 3 bases, V lost 0 bases, and 3 bases had no gene match. CDR3 DNA: TGCGCCAGCAGCTTGGTCGACAGGGTCTACAATGAGCAGTTCTTC. It specifies CASSLVDRVYNEQFF. Full variable domain (missing parts from reference TRBV5-1 and TRBJ2-1): KAGVTQTPRYLIKTRGQQVTLSCSPISGHRSVSWYQQTPGQGLQFLFEYFSETQRNKGNFPGRFSGRQFSNSRSEMNVSTLELGDSALYLCASSLVDRVYNEQFFGPGTRLTVL.

This chain links TRBV28 with TRBJ2-3, with D maybe TRBD2 (6 bases). Trimming shortened V by 2 bases and J by 5 bases, and 8 bases separated the two germline ends. This CDR3 region has 13 residues. Germline V gene lookup returns CDR1 MDHEN and CDR2 SYDVKM. CDR3 amino acids: CASSLGGKDTQYF. The CDR3 coding sequence is TGTGCCAGCAGTTTAGGGGGGAAAGATACGCAGTATTTT.

The V gene is TRBV5-1, the J gene TRBJ2-7; D is possibly TRBD1 (5 bases). With 3 bases removed from V and 6 bases from J, the gap between germline ends came to 16 bases. The CDR3 has 14 amino acids. Germline CDR1 reads SGHRS; CDR2 reads YFSETQ. The chain's CDR3 is CASSWNPGYGEQYV. CDR3 DNA: TGCGCCAGCAGCTGGAATCCAGGGTATGGCGAGCAGTACGTC.

The chain combines TRBV28 with TRBJ1-2; 9 bases are a match to TRBD1. The germline V gene encodes CDR1 MDHEN and CDR2 SYDVKM. This CDR3 has 11 amino acids. Trimming removed 7 bases from V and 7 bases from J; junction bases left unmatched: 1. Written as DNA, the CDR3 is TGTGCCAGCAACAGGGGGCTTGGCTACACCTTC. This gives the protein CASNRGLGYTF.

The chain employs TRBV19 and TRBJ2-1; a possible D gene is TRBD2 (6 bases). Germline V gene sequence: CDR1 LNHDA, CDR2 SQIVND (reference sequence). CDR3 length: 15 residues. The V and J ends lost 5 bases and 3 bases respectively, with 14 bases between them. The CDR3 protein is CASSSGVVGYNEQFF. In DNA form, the CDR3 reads TGTGCCAGTAGTTCGGGGGTAGTAGGCTACAATGAGCAGTTCTTC. Full variable domain (outside the CDR3, taken from reference TRBV19 and TRBJ2-1): DGGITQSPKYLFRKEGQNVTLSCEQNLNHDAMYWYRQDPGQGLRLIYYSQIVNDFQKGDIAEGYSVSREKKESFPLTVTSAQKNPTAFYLCASSSGVVGYNEQFFGPGTRLTVL.

The chain is built from TRBV4-1 and TRBJ2-3; D may be TRBD1 (6 bases). Germline-derived CDR1 and CDR2 are MGHRA and YSYEKL. The CDR3 has 14 amino acids. Trimming took off 1 base at V and 7 bases at J, with 12 bases between the two ends. The CDR3 here is CASSQAGTLNTQYF. CDR3 nucleotide sequence: TGCGCCAGCAGCCAAGCGGGGACATTGAATACGCAGTATTTT.

V and J are TRBV5-1 and TRBJ1-2, with D possibly matching TRBD1 (6 bases). The CDR3 is 14 amino acids. From germline, CDR1 is SGHRS and CDR2 YFSETQ. V gave up 3 bases and J gave up 4 bases, with 13 bases separating them. The CDR3 nucleotides are TGCGCCAGCAGCTCACAGGGACCTGGCTATGGCTACACCTTC. This codes for CASSSQGPGYGYTF.

The rearrangement links TRBV28 to TRBJ2-1, with D possibly being TRBD2 (7 bases). V lost 10 bases and J lost 0, with 22 bases in between. Germline V gives CDR1 MDHEN, CDR2 SYDVKM. The length of the CDR3 is 17 residues. CDR3 in DNA: TGTGCCACCAGGGGATATAACGGGAGGAGCTCCTACAATGAGCAGTTCTTC. The encoded protein is CATRGYNGRSSYNEQFF.

This clone was observed a single time. The chain combines TRBV2 with TRBJ2-3; D call uncertain. From germline, CDR1 is SNHLY and CDR2 FYNNEI. V lost 7 bases to trimming and J lost 2 bases, with 10 bases between them. The CDR3 has 13 residues. CDR3 amino acids: CASTRGSTDTQYF. Here the CDR3 DNA reads TGTGCCAGCACGCGTGGTTCCACAGATACGCAGTATTTT. Drawing the rest from reference TRBV2 and TRBJ2-3, the complete variable domain is EPEVTQTPSHQVTQMGQEVILRCVPISNHLYFYWYRQILGQKVEFLVSFYNNEISEKSEIFDDQFSVERPDGSNFTLKIRSTKLEDSAMYFCASTRGSTDTQYFGPGTRLTVL.

The chain joins TRBV5-1 to TRBJ1-2; D ambiguous. Trimming removed 3 bases at V and 5 bases at J, with 14 bases between. Germline V CDR1 and CDR2: SGHRS, YFSETQ. The CDR3 loop spans 14 amino acids. The CDR3 DNA follows: TGCGCCAGCAGCTCCTTACCGGGTTCTTATGGCTACACCTTC. This gives the protein CASSSLPGSYGYTF. Full variable domain (rest looked up from reference TRBV5-1 and TRBJ1-2): KAGVTQTPRYLIKTRGQQVTLSCSPISGHRSVSWYQQTPGQGLQFLFEYFSETQRNKGNFPGRFSGRQFSNSRSEMNVSTLELGDSALYLCASSSLPGSYGYTFGSGTRLTVV.

This chain links TRBV28 with TRBJ1-6; 10 positions agree with TRBD1. Germline CDR1 reads MDHEN; CDR2 reads SYDVKM. There are 16 residues in the CDR3. V was clipped by 2 bases and J by 10 bases; unmatched bases: 8. CDR3 amino acids: CASSLGTGALLSPLHF. DNA of the CDR3: TGTGCCAGCAGTTTAGGGACAGGGGCCCTTTTGTCACCCCTCCACTTT.